This TCR beta chain was documented in a study of regulatory T cells in long-lasting Graves disease. Researchers made TCR beta libraries by using iRepertoire HTBI primers and running Arm-PCR on CDR3 regions. MiXCR, applied by TCRdb to the multiplex PCR reads, yields one record per CDR3 protein. Of more than 450,000 distinct CDR3 sequences in the sample, 15% to 20% are singletons; the top ten hold 12%. V lost 0 bases to trimming and J lost 0 bases, with 7 bases between them. This CDR3 is built from 14 residues. CDR1 is SGHRS, CDR2 YFSETQ, per germline. Described time point: newly diagnosed GD, antithyroid drugs for less than 3 months. Scientists built the TCR library using RNA that was extracted from PBMCs. This clonotype was seen a handful of times. These data also formed part of another study, on T cells in Graves' hyperthyroidism and ophthalmopathy. That source reports: The patients, who ranged from 18 to 65 in age, presented with newly diagnosed hyperthyroidism lasting under 2 months. Researchers ran a first-round RT-PCR on the TCR CDR3 using the HTBI primer set.

The sample in question was peripheral blood mononuclear cells (PBMCs), obtained at new diagnosis, from a patient treated with antithyroid drugs. The TCR originated in a man aged 40-49 years with Graves disease. The chain employs TRBV5-1 and TRBJ2-7; no definite D call. The CDR3 loop reads CASSLEAPSYEQYF. The CDR3 DNA is TGCGCCAGCAGCTTGGAGGCCCCCTCCTACGAGCAGTACTTC.